The rows below give T cell receptor beta chains drawn from one sample of a study of memory CD4+ T cells and cytomegalovirus serostatus. Profiling relied on immunoSEQ multiplex PCR, and the TCRdb table lists in-frame clones only, not all of them. The data show some 40,000 clones, 79% seen once. Specimen: memory CD4+ T cells from blood. These receptors all come from an adult in good health and CMV-seropositive. Each CDR3 is given with its conserved first and last residue. Some rows mark clone size as missing; the rest say once, few, many or name a class of expanded clone.

clone size	V gene	CDR3 protein
few	TRBV5-4	CASRFGVTQYF
once	TRBV29-1	CAGQDNGYTF
NA	TRBV29-1	CSVGGDRGTYEQYF
NA	TRBV5-1	CASSLEGTEDTQYF
NA	TRBV5-5	CASSLRTEDIEAFF
NA	TRBV4-3	CASSLDRGETQYF
few	TRBV19	CASSIGGTYNEQFF
NA	TRBV7-9	CASSPGNPAQETQYF
NA	TRBV6-1	CASSGLAGGPDTQYF
once	TRBV14	CASSPPGGYEQYF
NA	TRBV9	CASTRGEYGYTF
once	TRBV7-2	CASSLGPQGAPARAFF
NA	TRBV19	CASSMGGPRETQYF
NA	TRBV28	CATSGGPYNQPQHF
NA	TRBV28	CASRSSGLAKNIQYF
NA	TRBV10-3	CAISESPHFVTSTDTQYF
NA	TRBV5-5	CASSFDTQGTQYF
medium-sized	TRBV5-4	CASSSQGSEAFF
NA	TRBV7-2	CASSRLISGRKDTQYF
NA	TRBV4-3	CASSQLGRSSGANVLTF
few	TRBV9	CASSTTRTDTQYF
few	TRBV20-1	CSAWTGNGYTF
NA	TRBV10-3	CATRLAGGGTNTGELFF
NA	TRBV27	CASSFVSSYNEQFF
NA	TRBV14	CASSQRGGTDTQYF
NA	TRBV6-6	CASSRPRGFQYF
NA	TRBV7-7	CASSLYPQETQYF
NA	TRBV5-5	CASSPETGNGDTQYF
medium-sized	TRBV7-9	CASSPSRQSSYEQYF
NA	TRBV19	CATSPGGHGTGELFF
NA	TRBV15	CATSRDWGQGSYEQYF
once	TRBV19	CASTSYGTGANVLTF
few	TRBV18	CASSPGSTDTQYF
NA	TRBV29-1	CSVGSGWAMNTEAFF
NA	TRBV5-8	CASSLGLGAANEKLFF
few	TRBV21-1	CASSKEIQGHYGYTF
few	TRBV15	CATSRDSRATEAFF
NA	TRBV28	CASSLDRYYGYTF
NA	TRBV15	CATSRGTVYEQYF
NA	TRBV5-8	CASSLGQGRQPQHF
NA	TRBV5-4	CASRRDSYNSPLHF
NA	TRBV11-3	CASSLISGETQYF
NA	TRBV6-1	CASSEAWVQDTEAFF